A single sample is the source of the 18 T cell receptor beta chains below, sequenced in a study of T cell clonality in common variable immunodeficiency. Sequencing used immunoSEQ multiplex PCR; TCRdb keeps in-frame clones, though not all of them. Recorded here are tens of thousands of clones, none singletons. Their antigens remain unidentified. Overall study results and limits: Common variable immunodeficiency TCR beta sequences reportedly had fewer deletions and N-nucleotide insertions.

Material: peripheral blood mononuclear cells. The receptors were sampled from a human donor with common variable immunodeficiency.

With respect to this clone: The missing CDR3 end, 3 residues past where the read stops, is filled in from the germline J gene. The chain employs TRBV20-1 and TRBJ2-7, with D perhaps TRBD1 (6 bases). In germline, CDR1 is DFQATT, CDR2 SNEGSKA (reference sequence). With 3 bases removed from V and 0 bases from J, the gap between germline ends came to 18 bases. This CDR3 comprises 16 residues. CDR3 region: CSARGTLSESSYEQYF. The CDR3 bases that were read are TGCAGTGCTAGGGGGACACTCTCTGAATCCTCCTACGAG.

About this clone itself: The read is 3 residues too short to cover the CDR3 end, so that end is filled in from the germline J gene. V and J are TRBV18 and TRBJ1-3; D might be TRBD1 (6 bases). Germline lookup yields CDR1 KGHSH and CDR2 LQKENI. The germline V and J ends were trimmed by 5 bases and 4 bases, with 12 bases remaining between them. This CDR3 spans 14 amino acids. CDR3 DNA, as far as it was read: TGTGCCAGCTCAAGAGGGACATTCGGAAACACC. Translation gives CASSRGTFGNT. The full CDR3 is CASSRGTFGNTIYF. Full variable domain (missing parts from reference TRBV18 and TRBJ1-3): NAGVMQNPRHLVRRRGQEARLRCSPMKGHSHVYWYRQLPEEGLKFMVYLQKENIIDESGMPKERFSAEFPKEGPSILRIQQVVRGDSAAYFCASSRGTFGNTIYFGEGSWLTVV.

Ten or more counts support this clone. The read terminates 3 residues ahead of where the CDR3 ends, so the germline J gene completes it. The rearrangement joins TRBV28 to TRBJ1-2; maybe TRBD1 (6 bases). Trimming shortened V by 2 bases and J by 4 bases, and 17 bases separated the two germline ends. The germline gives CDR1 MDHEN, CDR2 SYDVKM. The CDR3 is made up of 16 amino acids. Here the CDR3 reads CASSLPAGGAGYGYTF. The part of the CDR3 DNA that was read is TGTGCCAGCAGTTTACCCGCTGGGGGCGCAGGCTATGGC.

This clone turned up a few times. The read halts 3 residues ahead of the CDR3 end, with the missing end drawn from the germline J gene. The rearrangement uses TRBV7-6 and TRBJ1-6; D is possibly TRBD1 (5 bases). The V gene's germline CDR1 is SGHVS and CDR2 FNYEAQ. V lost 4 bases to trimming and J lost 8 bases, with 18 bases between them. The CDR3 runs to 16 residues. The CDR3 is CASSSRLQGGDSPLHF. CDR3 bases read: TGTGCCAGCAGCTCCCGGTTGCAGGGCGGAGATTCACCC.

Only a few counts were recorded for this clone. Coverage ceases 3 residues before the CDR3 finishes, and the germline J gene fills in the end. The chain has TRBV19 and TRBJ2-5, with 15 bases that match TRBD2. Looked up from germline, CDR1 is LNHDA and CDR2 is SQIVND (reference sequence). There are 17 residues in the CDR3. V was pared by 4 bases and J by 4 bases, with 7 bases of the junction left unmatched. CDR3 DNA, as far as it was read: TGTGCCAGTAGTACTTCTTGGACTAGCGGGGGGGGAGAGACC. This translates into CASSTSWTSGGGET. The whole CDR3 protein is CASSTSWTSGGGETQYF.

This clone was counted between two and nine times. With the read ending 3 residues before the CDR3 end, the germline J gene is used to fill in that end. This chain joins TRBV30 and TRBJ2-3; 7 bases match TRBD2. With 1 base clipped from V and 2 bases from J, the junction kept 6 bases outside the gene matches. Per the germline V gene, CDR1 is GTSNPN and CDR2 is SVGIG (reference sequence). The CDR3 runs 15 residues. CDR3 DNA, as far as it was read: TGTGCCTGGAGTGGGGTGGGGGGGACCACAGATACG. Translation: CAWSGVGGTTDT. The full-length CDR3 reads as CAWSGVGGTTDTQYF.

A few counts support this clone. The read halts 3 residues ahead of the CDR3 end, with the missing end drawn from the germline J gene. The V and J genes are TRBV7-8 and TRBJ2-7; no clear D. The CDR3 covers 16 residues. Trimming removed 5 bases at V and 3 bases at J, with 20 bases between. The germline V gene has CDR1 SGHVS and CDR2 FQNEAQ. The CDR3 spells CASSLGLLLQSYEQYF. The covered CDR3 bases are TGTGCCAGCAGCCTAGGCCTACTCCTCCAAAGCTACGAG.

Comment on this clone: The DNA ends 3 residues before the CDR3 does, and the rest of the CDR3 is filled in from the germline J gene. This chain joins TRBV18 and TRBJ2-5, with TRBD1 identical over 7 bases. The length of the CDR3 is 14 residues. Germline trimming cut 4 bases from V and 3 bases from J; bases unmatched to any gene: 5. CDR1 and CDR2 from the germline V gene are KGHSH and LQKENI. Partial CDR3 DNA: TGTGCCAGCTCACAGGGGGCGGTTGAAGAGACC. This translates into CASSQGAVEET. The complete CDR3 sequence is CASSQGAVEETQYF.

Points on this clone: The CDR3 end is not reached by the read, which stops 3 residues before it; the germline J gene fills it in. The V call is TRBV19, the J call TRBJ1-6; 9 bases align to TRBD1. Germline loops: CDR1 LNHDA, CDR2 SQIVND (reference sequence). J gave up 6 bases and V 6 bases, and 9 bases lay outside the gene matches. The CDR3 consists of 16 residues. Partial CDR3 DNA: TGTGCCAGTAGCCCAAGGGGACAGGGAGGTAATTCACCC. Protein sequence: CASSPRGQGGNSP. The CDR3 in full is CASSPRGQGGNSPLHF.

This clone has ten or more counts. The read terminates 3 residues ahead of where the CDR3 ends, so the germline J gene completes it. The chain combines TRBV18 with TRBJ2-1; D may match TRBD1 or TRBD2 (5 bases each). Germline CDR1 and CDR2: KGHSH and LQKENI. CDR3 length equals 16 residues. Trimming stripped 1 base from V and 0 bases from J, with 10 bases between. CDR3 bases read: TGTGCCAGCTCACCACGAGAGGGGATCTCCTACAATGAG. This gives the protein CASSPREGISYNE. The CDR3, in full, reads CASSPREGISYNEQFF.

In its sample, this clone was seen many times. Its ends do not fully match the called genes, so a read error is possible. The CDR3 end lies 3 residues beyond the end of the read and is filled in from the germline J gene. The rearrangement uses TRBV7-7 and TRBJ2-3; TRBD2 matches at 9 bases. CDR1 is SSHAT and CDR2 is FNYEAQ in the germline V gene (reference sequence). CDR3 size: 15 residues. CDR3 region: CASSQGLAQRDTQYF. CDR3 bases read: TGTGCTAGCAGCCAGGGACTAGCCCAGAGGGATACG.

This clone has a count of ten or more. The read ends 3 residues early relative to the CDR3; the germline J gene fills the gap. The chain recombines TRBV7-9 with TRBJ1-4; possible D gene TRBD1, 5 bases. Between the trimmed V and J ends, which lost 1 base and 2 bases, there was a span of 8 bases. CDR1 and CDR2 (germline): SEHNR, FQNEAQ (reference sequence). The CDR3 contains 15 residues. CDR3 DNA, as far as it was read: TGTGCCAGCAGCTTAGAGGGGCTCACTAATGAAAAA. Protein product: CASSLEGLTNEK. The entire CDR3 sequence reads CASSLEGLTNEKLFF. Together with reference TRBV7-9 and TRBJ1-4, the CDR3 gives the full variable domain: DTGVSQNPRHKITKRGQNVTFRCDPISEHNRLYWYRQTLGQGPEFLTYFQNEAQLEKSRLLSDRFSAERPKGSFSTLEIQRTEQGDSAMYLCASSLEGLTNEKLFFGSGTQLSVL.

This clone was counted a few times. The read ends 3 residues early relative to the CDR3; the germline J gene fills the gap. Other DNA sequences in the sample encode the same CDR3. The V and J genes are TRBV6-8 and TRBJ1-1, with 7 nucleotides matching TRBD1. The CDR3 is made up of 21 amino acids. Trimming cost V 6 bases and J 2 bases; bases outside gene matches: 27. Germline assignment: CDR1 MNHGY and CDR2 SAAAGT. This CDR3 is CASRPGDDPPTGDVGNTEAFF. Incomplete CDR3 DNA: TGTGCCAGCAGACCCGGAGATGACCCCCCCACAGGGGACGTGGGAAACACTGAA.

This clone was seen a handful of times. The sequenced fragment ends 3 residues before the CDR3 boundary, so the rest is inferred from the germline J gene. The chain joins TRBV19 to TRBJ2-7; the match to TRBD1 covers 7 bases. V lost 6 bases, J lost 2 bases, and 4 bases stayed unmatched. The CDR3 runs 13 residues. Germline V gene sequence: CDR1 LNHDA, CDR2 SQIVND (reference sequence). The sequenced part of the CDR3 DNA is TGTGCCAGTAGCCGGACAGGAACCTACGAG. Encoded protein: CASSRTGTYE. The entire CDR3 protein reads CASSRTGTYEQYF.

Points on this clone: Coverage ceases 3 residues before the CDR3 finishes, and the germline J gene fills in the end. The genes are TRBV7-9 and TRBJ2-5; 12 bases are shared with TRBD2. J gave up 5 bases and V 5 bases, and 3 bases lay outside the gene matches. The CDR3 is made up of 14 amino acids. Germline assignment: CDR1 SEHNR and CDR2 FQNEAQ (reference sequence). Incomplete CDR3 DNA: TGTGCCAGCAGCCGGACTAGCGGGGATGAGACC. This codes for CASSRTSGDET. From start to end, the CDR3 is CASSRTSGDETQYF.

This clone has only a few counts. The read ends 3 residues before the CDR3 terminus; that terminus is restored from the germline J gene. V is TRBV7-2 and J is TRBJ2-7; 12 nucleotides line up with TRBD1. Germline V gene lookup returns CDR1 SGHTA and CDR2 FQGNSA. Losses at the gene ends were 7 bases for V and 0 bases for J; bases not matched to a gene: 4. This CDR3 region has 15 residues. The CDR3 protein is CASTLGQGASYEQYF. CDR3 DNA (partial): TGTGCCAGCACCCTGGGACAGGGGGCCTCCTACGAG.

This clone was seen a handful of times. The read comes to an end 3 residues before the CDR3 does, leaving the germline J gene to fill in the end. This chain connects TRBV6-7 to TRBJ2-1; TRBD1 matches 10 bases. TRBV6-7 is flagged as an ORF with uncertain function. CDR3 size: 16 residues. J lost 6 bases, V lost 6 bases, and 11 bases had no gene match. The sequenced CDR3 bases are TGTGCCAGCAGGGAAGAGGGACAGGGGATAGTCAATGAG. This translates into CASREEGQGIVNE. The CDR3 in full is CASREEGQGIVNEQFF.

This CDR3 is CASSPGTGVVSEAFF. The part of the CDR3 DNA that was read is TGTGCCAGCAGCCCCGGGACAGGGGTTGTCTCTGAA. The chain combines TRBV6-2 or TRBV6-3 with TRBJ1-1; 10 nucleotides line up with TRBD1. Sequencing ends 3 residues short of the CDR3 end; the germline J gene provides the rest. The CDR3 runs 15 residues. Germline CDR1 reads MNHEY; CDR2 reads SVGEGT. V trimming: 6 bases; J trimming: 6 bases; junction bases outside the gene matches: 10.